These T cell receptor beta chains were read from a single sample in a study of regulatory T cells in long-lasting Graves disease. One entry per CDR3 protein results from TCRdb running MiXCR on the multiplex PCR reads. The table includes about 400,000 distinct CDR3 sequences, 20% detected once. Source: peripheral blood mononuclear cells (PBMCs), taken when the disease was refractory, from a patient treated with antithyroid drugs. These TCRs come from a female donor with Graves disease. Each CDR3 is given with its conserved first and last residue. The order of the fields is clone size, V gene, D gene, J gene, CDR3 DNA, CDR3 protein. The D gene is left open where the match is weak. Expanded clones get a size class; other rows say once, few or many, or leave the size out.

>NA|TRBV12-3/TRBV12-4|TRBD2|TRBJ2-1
TGTGCCAGCATGAAGAGGTCTAGCGGGATCCCCGTCTACAATGAGCAGTTCTTC
CASMKRSSGIPVYNEQFF
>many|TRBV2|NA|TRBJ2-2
TGTGCCAGCTCGGGTAGCACGAACACCGGGGAGCTGTTTTTT
CASSGSTNTGELFF
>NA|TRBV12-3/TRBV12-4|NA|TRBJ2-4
TGTGCCAGCAGTTTAAAGGAGGGAAACATTCAGTACTTC
CASSLKEGNIQYF
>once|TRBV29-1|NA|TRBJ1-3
TGCAGCGTTGAAACAGGGACTGGAAACACCATATATTTT
CSVETGTGNTIYF
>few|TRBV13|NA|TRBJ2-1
TGTGCCAGCAGCTCAAAGACGTTTGCGTTGCATGAGCAGTTCTTC
CASSSKTFALHEQFF
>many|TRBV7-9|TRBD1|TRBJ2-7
TGTGCCAGCAGCTCTGGACAGGGATTCCACGAGCAGTACTTC
CASSSGQGFHEQYF
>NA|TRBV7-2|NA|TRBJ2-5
TGTGCCAGCAGCTTCCCACGAAGTTTGGGCAAGAGGGCAAAGACCCAGTACTTC
CASSFPRSLGKRAKTQYF
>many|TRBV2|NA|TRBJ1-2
TGTGCCACTTCACCTTTTAACTATGGCTACACCTTC
CATSPFNYGYTF
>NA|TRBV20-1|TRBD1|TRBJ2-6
TGCAGTGCATACCCGGGACAGACAGCGGGGGCCAACGTCCTGACTTTC
CSAYPGQTAGANVLTF
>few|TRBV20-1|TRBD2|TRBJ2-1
TGCAGTGCTATCCCAGCGGGAGCAACCTACAATGAGCAGTTCTTC
CSAIPAGATYNEQFF
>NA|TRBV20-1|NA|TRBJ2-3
TGCAGTGCTAGAGATGTCAGGGAGGATACGCAGTATTTT
CSARDVREDTQYF
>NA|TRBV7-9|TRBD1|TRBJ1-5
TGTGCCAGCAGCTTAGGACAGGGGGCCGTAGGTCCCCAGCATTTT
CASSLGQGAVGPQHF
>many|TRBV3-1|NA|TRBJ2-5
TGTGCCAGCAGCCCGAGCCATAGGGGGGAGACCCAGTACTTC
CASSPSHRGETQYF
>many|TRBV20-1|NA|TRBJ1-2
TGCAGTGCTAGAGTCCCCGGACAGCCGACTAACACCTTC
CSARVPGQPTNTF
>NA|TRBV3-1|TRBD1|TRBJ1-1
TGTGCCAGCGGGGAGTGGGGTACAGGGGATCATTTTGAAGCTTCCTTT
CASGEWGTGDHFEASF
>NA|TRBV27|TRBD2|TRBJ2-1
TGTGCCAGCACCTCCCTCGGGCTAGCGGGACGGAATGAGCAGTTCTTC
CASTSLGLAGRNEQFF
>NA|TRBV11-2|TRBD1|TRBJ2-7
TGTGCCAGCAGCCACCGGGACAGGTGGTACGAGCAGTACTTC
CASSHRDRWYEQYF
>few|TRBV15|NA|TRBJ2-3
TGTGCCACCGGTCAAGGTGGGGTTAGCACAGATACGCAGTATTTT
CATGQGGVSTDTQYF
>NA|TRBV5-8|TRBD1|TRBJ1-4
TGTGCCAGCAGCTTGACCACTAGGACAGGGTCGAAGGTGGCTAATGAAAAACTGTTTTTT
CASSLTTRTGSKVANEKLFF
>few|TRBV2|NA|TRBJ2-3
TGTGCCAGCAGTGAAGCGCCGGGACTCCCGGCGTGGGGAATGCAGTATTTT
CASSEAPGLPAWGMQYF
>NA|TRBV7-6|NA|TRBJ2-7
TGTGCCAGCTCCTCGGGGAATGCCTACGAGCAGTACTTC
CASSSGNAYEQYF
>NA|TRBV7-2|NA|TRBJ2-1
TGTGCCAGCAGCTTAGCGCGAGTTATCGGGATTGAGCAGTTCTTC
CASSLARVIGIEQFF
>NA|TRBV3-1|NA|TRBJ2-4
TGTGCCAGCAGCCAAGATGGGTGGCCCAAAAACATTCAGTACTTC
CASSQDGWPKNIQYF
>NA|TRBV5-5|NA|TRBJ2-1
TGTGCCAGCAGCTCTCCGGAGCCCCGGAAAAATGAGCAGTTCTTC
CASSSPEPRKNEQFF
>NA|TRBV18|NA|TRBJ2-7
TGTGCCAGCTCACCGCGGGACAAGTCCTACGAGCAGTACTTC
CASSPRDKSYEQYF
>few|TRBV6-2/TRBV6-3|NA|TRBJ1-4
TGTGCCAGCAGCTCAGGGTTTGGGGAAAAACTGTTTTTT
CASSSGFGEKLFF
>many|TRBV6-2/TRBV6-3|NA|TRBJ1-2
TGTGCCAGCAGTTTACTCGGCGGCGGACGGAGCTATGGCTACACCTTC
CASSLLGGGRSYGYTF